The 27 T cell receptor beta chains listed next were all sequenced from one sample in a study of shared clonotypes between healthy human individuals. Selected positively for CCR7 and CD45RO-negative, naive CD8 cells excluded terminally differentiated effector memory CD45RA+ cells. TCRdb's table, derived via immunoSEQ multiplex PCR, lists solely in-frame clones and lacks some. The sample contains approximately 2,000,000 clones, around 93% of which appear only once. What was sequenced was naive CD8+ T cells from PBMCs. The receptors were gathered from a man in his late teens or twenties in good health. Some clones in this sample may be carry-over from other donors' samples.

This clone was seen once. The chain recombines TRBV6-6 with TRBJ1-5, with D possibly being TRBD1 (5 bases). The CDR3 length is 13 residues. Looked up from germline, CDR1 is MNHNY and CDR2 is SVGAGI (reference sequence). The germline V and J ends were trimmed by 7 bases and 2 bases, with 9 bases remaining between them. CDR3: CASIPTGNQPQHF. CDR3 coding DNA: TGTGCCAGCATCCCGACAGGCAATCAGCCCCAGCATTTT.

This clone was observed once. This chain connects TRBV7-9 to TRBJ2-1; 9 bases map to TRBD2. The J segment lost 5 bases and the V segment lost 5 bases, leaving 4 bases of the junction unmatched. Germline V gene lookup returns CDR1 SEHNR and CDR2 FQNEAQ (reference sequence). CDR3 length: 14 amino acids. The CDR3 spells CASSPRTSDNEQFF. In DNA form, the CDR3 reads TGTGCCAGCAGCCCGAGGACTAGCGACAATGAGCAGTTCTTC.

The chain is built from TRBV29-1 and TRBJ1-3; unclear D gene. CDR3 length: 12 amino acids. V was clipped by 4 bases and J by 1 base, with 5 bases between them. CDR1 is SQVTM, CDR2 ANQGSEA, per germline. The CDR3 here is CSVAESGNTIYF. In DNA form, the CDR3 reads TGCAGCGTTGCCGAATCTGGAAACACCATATATTTT. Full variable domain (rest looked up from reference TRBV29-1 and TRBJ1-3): SAVISQKPSRDICQRGTSLTIQCQVDSQVTMMFWYRQQPGQSLTLIATANQGSEATYESGFVIDKFPISRPNLTFSTLTVSNMSPEDSSIYLCSVAESGNTIYFGEGSWLTVV.

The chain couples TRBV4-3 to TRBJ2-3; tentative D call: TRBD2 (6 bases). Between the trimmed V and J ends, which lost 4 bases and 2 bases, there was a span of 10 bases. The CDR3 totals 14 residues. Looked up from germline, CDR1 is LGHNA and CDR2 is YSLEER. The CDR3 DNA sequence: TGCGCCAGCAGCCTAGCGGCGACCACAGATACGCAGTATTTT. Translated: CASSLAATTDTQYF.

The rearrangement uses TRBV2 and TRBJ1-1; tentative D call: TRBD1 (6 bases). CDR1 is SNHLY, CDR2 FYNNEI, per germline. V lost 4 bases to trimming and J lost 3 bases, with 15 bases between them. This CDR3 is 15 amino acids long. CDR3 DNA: TGTGCCAGCAGTGGGAGGACAGCTAGGGACACTGAAGCTTTCTTT. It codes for CASSGRTARDTEAFF. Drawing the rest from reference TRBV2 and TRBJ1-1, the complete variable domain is EPEVTQTPSHQVTQMGQEVILRCVPISNHLYFYWYRQILGQKVEFLVSFYNNEISEKSEIFDDQFSVERPDGSNFTLKIRSTKLEDSAMYFCASSGRTARDTEAFFGQGTRLTVV.

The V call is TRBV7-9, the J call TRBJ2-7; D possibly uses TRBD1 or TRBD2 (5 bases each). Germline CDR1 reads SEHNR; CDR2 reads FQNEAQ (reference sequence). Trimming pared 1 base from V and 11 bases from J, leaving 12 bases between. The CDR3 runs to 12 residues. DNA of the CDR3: TGTGCCAGCAGCTTAGGGGGGAAGGATGAGTACTTC. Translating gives CASSLGGKDEYF.

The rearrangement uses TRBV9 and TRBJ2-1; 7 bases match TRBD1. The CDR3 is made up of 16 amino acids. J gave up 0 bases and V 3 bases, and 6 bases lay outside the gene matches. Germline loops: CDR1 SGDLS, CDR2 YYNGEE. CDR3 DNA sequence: TGTGCCAGCAGCGGCCAGGGGGAAGGCTCCTACAATGAGCAGTTCTTC. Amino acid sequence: CASSGQGEGSYNEQFF.

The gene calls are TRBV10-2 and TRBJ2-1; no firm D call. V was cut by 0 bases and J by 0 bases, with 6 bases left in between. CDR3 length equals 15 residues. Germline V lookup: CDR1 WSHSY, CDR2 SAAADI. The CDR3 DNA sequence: TGCGCCAGCAGTGAGTCGGCGCCCTCCTACAATGAGCAGTTCTTC. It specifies CASSESAPSYNEQFF.

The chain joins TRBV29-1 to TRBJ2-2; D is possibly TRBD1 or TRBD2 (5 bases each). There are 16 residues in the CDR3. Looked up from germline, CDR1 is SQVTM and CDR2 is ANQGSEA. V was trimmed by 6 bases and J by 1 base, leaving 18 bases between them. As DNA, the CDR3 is TGCAGCGTGGTGCCCGAGGGACGGGAGAACACCGGGGAGCTGTTTTTT. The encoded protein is CSVVPEGRENTGELFF.

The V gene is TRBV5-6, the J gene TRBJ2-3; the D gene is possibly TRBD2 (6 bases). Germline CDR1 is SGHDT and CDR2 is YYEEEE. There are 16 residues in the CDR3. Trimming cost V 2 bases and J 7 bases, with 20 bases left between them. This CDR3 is CASSFTGTGVLNTQYF. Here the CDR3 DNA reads TGTGCCAGCAGCTTCACCGGGACTGGGGTTTTGAATACGCAGTATTTT.

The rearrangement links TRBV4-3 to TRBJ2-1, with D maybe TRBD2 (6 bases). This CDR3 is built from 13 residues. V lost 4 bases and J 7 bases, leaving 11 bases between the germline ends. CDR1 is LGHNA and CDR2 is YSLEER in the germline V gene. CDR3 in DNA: TGCGCCAGCAGCCTTTCCCGGGGGAATGAGCAGTTCTTC. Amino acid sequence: CASSLSRGNEQFF.

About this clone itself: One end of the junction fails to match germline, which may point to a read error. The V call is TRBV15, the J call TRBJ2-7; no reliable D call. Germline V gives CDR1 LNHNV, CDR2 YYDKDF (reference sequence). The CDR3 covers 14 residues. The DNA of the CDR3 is TGTGCCACAAGCAGCATCCCAGAGGCCTACGAGCAGTACTTC. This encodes CATSSIPEAYEQYF.

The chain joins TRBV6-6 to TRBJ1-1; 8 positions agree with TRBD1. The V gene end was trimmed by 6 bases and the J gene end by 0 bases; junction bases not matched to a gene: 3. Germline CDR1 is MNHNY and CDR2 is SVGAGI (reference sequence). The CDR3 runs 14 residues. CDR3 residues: CASRDRDMNTEAFF. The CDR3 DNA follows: TGTGCCAGCAGGGACAGGGATATGAACACTGAAGCTTTCTTT.

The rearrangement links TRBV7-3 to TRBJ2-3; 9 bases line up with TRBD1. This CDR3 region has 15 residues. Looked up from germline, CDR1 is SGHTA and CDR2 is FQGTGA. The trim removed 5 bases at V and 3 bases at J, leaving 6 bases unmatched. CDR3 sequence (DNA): TGTGCCAGCAGCCCCAGAGGGACAGGGACAGATACGCAGTATTTT. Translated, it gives CASSPRGTGTDTQYF.

The chain's CDR3 is CASSSPRNEQFF. CDR3 coding DNA: TGTGCCAGCAGCTCCCCTAGGAATGAGCAGTTCTTC. V usage is TRBV7-9 and J usage is TRBJ2-1; D gene ambiguous. Germline lookup yields CDR1 SEHNR and CDR2 FQNEAQ (reference sequence). The CDR3 runs 12 residues. Trimming cost V 4 bases and J 7 bases, with 8 bases left between them.

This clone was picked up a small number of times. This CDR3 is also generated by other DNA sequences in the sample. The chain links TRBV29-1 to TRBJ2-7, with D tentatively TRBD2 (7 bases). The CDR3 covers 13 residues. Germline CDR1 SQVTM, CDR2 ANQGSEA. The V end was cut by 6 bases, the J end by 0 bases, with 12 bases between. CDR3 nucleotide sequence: TGCAGCGTCGAGGGGGGGAACTCCTACGAGCAGTACTTC. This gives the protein CSVEGGNSYEQYF.

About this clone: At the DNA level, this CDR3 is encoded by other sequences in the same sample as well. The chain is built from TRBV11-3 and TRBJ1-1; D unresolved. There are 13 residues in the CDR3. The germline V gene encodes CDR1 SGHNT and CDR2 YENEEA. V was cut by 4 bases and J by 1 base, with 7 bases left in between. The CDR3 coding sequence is TGTGCCAGCAGCTCCGGGCCGAACACTGAAGCTTTCTTT. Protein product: CASSSGPNTEAFF.

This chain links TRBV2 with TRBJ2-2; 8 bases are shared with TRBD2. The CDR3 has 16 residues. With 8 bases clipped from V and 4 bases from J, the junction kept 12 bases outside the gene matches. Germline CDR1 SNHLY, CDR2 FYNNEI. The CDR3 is CASGFLLAGLTGELFF. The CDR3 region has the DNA TGTGCCAGCGGGTTCCTTTTAGCGGGGCTCACCGGGGAGCTGTTTTTT.

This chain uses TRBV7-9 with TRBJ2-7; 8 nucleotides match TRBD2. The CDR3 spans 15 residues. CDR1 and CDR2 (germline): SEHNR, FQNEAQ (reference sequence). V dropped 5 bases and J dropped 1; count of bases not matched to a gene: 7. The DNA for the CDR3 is TGTGCCAGCAGCAAGACTAGCGCCAGTTCCTACGAGCAGTACTTC. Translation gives CASSKTSASSYEQYF.

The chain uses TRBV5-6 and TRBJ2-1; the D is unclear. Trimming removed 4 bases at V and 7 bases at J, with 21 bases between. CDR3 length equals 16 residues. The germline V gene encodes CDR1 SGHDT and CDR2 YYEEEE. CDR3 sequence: CASSPHLDTLGNEQFF. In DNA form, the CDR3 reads TGTGCCAGCAGCCCGCATCTAGATACCCTTGGGAATGAGCAGTTCTTC. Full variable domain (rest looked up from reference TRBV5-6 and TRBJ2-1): DAGVTQSPTHLIKTRGQQVTLRCSPKSGHDTVSWYQQALGQGPQFIFQYYEEEERQRGNFPDRFSGHQFPNYSSELNVNALLLGDSALYLCASSPHLDTLGNEQFFGPGTRLTVL.

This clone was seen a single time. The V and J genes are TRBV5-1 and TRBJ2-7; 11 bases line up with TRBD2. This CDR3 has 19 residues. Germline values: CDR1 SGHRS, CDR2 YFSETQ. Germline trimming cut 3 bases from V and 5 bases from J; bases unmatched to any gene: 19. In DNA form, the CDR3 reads TGCGCCAGCAGCTCCGGGACAGGGAGTGGTGGACTAGCGGGTGACGAGCAGTACTTC. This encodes CASSSGTGSGGLAGDEQYF.

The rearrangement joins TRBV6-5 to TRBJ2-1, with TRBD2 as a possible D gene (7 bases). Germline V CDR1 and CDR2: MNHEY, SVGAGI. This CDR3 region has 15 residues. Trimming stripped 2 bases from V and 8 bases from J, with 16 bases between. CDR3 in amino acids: CASSYRRGPSDEQFF. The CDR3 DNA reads TGTGCCAGCAGTTACCGGCGGGGGCCGAGCGATGAGCAGTTCTTC.

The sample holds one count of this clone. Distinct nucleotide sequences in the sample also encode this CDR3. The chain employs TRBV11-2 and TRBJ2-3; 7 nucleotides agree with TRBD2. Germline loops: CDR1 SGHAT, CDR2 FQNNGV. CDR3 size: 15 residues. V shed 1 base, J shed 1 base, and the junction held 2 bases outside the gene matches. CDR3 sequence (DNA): TGTGCCAGCAGCTTAGGCGGGGGTGGCACAGATACGCAGTATTTT. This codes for CASSLGGGGTDTQYF.

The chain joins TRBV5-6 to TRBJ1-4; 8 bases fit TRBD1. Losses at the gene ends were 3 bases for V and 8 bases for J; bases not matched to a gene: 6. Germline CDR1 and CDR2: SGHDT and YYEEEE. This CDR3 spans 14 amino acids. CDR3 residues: CASSSGTGYEKLFF. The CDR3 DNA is TGTGCCAGCAGCTCCGGGACAGGATACGAAAAACTGTTTTTT. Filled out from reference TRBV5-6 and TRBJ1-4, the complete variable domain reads DAGVTQSPTHLIKTRGQQVTLRCSPKSGHDTVSWYQQALGQGPQFIFQYYEEEERQRGNFPDRFSGHQFPNYSSELNVNALLLGDSALYLCASSSGTGYEKLFFGSGTQLSVL.

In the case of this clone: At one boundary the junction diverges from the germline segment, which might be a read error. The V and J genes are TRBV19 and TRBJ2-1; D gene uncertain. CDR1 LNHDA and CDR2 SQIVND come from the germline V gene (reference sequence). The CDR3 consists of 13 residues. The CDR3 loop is CASSISPTNQQFF. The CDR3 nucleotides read TGTGCCAGTAGTATAAGTCCCACCAATCAGCAGTTCTTC.

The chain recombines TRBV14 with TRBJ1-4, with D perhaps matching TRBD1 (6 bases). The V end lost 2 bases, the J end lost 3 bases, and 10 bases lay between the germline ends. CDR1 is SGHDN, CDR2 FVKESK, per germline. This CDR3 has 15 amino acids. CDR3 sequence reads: CASSQNRQANEKLFF. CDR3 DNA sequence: TGTGCCAGCAGCCAAAATAGACAGGCTAATGAAAAACTGTTTTTT.

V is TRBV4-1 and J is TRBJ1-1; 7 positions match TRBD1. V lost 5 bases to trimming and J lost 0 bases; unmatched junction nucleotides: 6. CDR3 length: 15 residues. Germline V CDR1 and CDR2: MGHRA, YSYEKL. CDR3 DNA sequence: TGCGCCAGCAGCGATACAGGGGCGATGAACACTGAAGCTTTCTTT. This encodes CASSDTGAMNTEAFF.